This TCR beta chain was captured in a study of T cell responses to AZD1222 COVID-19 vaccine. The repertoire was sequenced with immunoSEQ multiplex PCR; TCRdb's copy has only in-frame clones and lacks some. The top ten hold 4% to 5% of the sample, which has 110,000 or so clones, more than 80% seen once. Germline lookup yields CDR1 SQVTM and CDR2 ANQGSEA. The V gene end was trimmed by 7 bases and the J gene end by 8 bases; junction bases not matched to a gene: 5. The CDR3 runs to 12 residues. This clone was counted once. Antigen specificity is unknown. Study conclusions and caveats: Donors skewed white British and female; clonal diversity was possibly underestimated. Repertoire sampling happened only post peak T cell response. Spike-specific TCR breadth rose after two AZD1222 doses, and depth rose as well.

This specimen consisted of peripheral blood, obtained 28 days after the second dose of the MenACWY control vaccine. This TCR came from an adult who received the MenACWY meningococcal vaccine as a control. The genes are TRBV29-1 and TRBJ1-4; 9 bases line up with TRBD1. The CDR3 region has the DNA TGCAGCGCGGGGACAGGGCGGGAAAAACTGTTTTTT. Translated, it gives CSAGTGREKLFF.